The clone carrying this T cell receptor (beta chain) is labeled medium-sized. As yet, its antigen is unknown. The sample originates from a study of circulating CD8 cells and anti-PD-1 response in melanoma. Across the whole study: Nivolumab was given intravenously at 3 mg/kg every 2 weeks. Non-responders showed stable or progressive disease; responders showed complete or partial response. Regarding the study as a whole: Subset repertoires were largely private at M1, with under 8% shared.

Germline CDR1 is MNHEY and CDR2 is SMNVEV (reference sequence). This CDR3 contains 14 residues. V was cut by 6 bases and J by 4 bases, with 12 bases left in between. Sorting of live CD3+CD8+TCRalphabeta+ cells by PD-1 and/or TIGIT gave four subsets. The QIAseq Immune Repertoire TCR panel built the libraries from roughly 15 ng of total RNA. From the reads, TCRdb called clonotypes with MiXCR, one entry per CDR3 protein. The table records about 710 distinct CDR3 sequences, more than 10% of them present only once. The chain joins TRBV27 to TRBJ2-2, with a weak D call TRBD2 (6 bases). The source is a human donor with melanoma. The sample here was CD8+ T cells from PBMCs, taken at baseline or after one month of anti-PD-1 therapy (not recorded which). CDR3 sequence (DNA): TGTGCCAGCAGGGCGGGGCCGGGCACCGGGGAGCTGTTTTTT. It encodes CASRAGPGTGELFF.